Included here is one T cell receptor beta chain sequence, with context. Its antigen is unidentified. Use of 60 Vbeta and 13 Jbeta primers characterized the PCR. Assay used: immunoSEQ multiplex PCR; TCRdb lists only in-frame clones, some missing. The listing contains about 130,000 clones. Per the germline V gene, CDR1 is LNHDA and CDR2 is SQIVND (reference sequence). This CDR3 contains 14 residues. Trimming left V 7 bases short and J 0 bases short, with 13 bases between. This record comes from a study of cytomegalovirus exposure and HLA in healthy donors. General study points: Because they were indistinguishable, some V segments, including TRBV6-2 and TRBV6-3, were excluded. It was about 150 TCR beta chains that were listed as cytomegalovirus-associated. HLA allele associations emerged for fewer than 20,000 TCR beta sequences in a later analysis, at 0.05 false discovery rate.

The TCR was taken from a man between 18 and 35 years old in good health and CMV-seronegative. The sample was PBMCs. This chain links TRBV19 with TRBJ2-7, with a possible D match to TRBD2 (6 bases). CDR3 loop: CASKVNSGSYEQYF. CDR3 sequence (DNA): TGTGCCAGTAAAGTGAATAGCGGCTCCTACGAGCAGTACTTC.